This section outlines one T cell receptor (beta chain) sequence together with its context. Its antigen remains unidentified. The time point denotes: newly diagnosed GD, antithyroid drugs for less than 3 months. Construction of the TCR library relied on RNA isolated from PBMCs. The authors diagnosed Graves' disease using American Thyroid Association guidelines. HTBI primers from iRepertoire and Arm-PCR of CDR3 regions yielded the TCR beta libraries. TCRdb recomputed calls from the multiplex PCR reads with MiXCR, one row per CDR3 protein. Altogether 500,000 or so distinct CDR3 sequences are present, roughly 15% being singletons, with the ten largest covering around a sixth. Germline assignment: CDR1 MRHNA and CDR2 SNTAGT. There are 13 residues in the CDR3. The germline V and J ends were trimmed by 0 bases and 8 bases, with 10 bases remaining between them. This sample was included in a study of regulatory T cells in long-lasting Graves disease. Study summary: Prior antithyroid drug treatment in newly diagnosed Graves' patients lasted under 3 months. Study conclusions and caveats: Accuracy may have suffered from the small sample size.

These data were also reused for a study on T cells in Graves' hyperthyroidism and ophthalmopathy. That source reports: Researchers report that a 13 V-J model separated ophthalmopathy from stable hyperthyroidism.

The V call is TRBV6-4, the J call TRBJ1-2; D is possibly TRBD1 (6 bases). The sequence derives from a woman between 45 and 60 years old with Graves disease. The specimen was peripheral blood mononuclear cells (PBMCs), collected at new diagnosis, from a patient treated with antithyroid drugs. This CDR3 is CASSDSTGRGYTF. The CDR3 DNA is TGTGCCAGCAGTGACTCTACAGGGCGAGGCTACACCTTC.